The T cell receptor beta chain described here comes from a study of radiation and T cells in renal cell carcinoma. Time point: blood 4 weeks post-SBRT, at nephrectomy. As for treatment: 15 Gy SBRT to primary tumor, nephrectomy 4 weeks later. Nephrectomy followed 15 Gy stereotactic body radiation by 4 weeks. Produced via immunoSEQ multiplex PCR; TCRdb's table is partial and in-frame only. Here the sample spans around 140,000 clones, approximately 86% being singletons. V shed 7 bases, J shed 4 bases, and the junction held 9 bases outside the gene matches. This CDR3 is built from 15 residues. Germline lookup yields CDR1 SNHLY and CDR2 FYNNEI.

This TCR was sampled from a woman between 50 and 59 years old with renal cell carcinoma. Material: blood, obtained from a patient whose treatment included radiotherapy and nephrectomy. This chain links TRBV2 with TRBJ1-3, with TRBD1 matching 8 bases. CDR3 coding DNA: TGTGCCAGCAAGGAGGGACAGGTCGCAGGAAACACCATATATTTT. Residues: CASKEGQVAGNTIYF.